This T cell receptor beta chain originates from a study of T cells in Graves' hyperthyroidism and ophthalmopathy. Per germline, CDR1 LGHNA and CDR2 YNFKEQ. Trimming took 3 bases from V and 1 from J; bases not matched to a gene: 7. The CDR3 sequence is 16 residues long. Researchers amplified the TCR beta CDR3 regions from RNA transcripts. HTBI primers were employed in a first-round RT-PCR of the TCR CDR3. TCRdb reanalysed the multiplex PCR reads using MiXCR and keeps one entry per CDR3 protein. The sample has a few hundred thousand distinct CDR3 sequences, approximately 16% seen once; the top ten hold under 3.5%.

The source material was blood. The V gene is TRBV4-2, the J gene TRBJ2-7, with 9 positions matching TRBD2. The clonotype comes from a woman between 40 and 55 years old with Graves' ophthalmopathy. DNA for the CDR3: TGTGCCAGCAGCCATCTCGGGACTAGCACTTCCTACGAGCAGTACTTC. Its protein is CASSHLGTSTSYEQYF.